This TCR beta chain originates from a study of T cell responses to AZD1222 COVID-19 vaccine. Findings and limits, study-wide: The reported proportion of spike-specific TCRs targeting unmutated variant regions was nearly half.

This clone was seen just once. The antigen is not known. TCRdb's table, derived via immunoSEQ multiplex PCR, lists solely in-frame clones and lacks some. Among tens of thousands of clones, about 78% were seen once, and the ten largest hold around a fifth. The CDR3 runs to 13 residues. V was pared by 5 bases and J by 6 bases, with 10 bases of the junction left unmatched. Germline V gene lookup returns CDR1 SQVTM and CDR2 ANQGSEA. The sample consisted of peripheral blood, taken on day 0 of AZD1222 vaccination. This TCR was sampled from an adult in good health. The chain has TRBV29-1 and TRBJ2-7; TRBD1 aligns across 7 bases. Here the CDR3 DNA reads TGCAGCGTTAATGGACAGGTTCCCGGCGAGCAGTACTTC. The encoded protein is CSVNGQVPGEQYF.